This is a list of T cell receptor beta chains from one sample in a study of response to subunit inactivated influenza vaccine. Each CDR3 protein is one row after TCRdb ran MiXCR on the RT-PCR reads. The table includes about 800,000 distinct CDR3 sequences, approximately 21% detected once. Material: PBMCs from blood, obtained 4 to 6 days after vaccination. These receptors originate from a man aged 50 or older who received an inactivated influenza vaccine. Each CDR3 is given with its conserved first and last residue. Fields, in order: J gene, V gene, D gene, clone size, CDR3 DNA, CDR3 protein. The D gene is left open where the match is weak. Rows may omit the clone size; those that give it use once, few, many or a size class.

>TRBJ1-6|TRBV7-2|.|.
TGTGCCAGCAGCTTAGTTACGAATTCACCCCTCCACTTT
CASSLVTNSPLHF
>TRBJ2-3|TRBV20-1|.|.
TGCAGTGCTCAACTGGATCGTACGCAGTATTTT
CSAQLDRTQYF
>TRBJ1-5|TRBV25-1|.|many
TGTGCCAGCAGTGAGACAGGAACCAATCAGCCCCAGCATTTT
CASSETGTNQPQHF
>TRBJ2-3|TRBV3-1|TRBD1|few
TGTGCCAGCAGCCTAACGGACAGGCCACCCGTTTGGTTT
CASSLTDRPPVWF
>TRBJ2-3|TRBV29-1|TRBD2|.
TGCAGCGTTGAAGACTGGCGGGAGAGCACAGATACGCAGTATTTT
CSVEDWRESTDTQYF
>TRBJ2-1|TRBV7-2|TRBD2|.
TGTGCCAGCAGCCACCACGGACTAGCGGGGCGGGGCGATGAGCAGTTCTTC
CASSHHGLAGRGDEQFF
>TRBJ1-2|TRBV7-9|TRBD1|few
TGTGCCAGCAGCCGTACCGGGACAGGGGGCCTTAACTATGGCTACACCTTC
CASSRTGTGGLNYGYTF
>TRBJ2-3|TRBV15|.|.
TGTGCCAGCTCCTTCCCCTCCGACAGGACCTTGGACGGGAGAAGTGCCACAGATACGCAGTATTTT
CASSFPSDRTLDGRSATDTQYF
>TRBJ2-2|TRBV6-2/TRBV6-3|TRBD1|few
TGTGCCAGCAATACCCCGGACAGGGCGCTCAGCGGGGAGCTGTTTTTT
CASNTPDRALSGELFF
>TRBJ1-1|TRBV29-1|TRBD1|few
TGCAGCGTTGAAGGTCAGGGGGCGCGCACTGAAGCTTTCTTT
CSVEGQGARTEAFF
>TRBJ2-1|TRBV20-1|TRBD2|.
TGCAGTGCGGATGAGCTAGCGGGAGCGAACAATGAGCAGTTCTTC
CSADELAGANNEQFF
>TRBJ2-1|TRBV20-1|.|few
TGCAGTGCTACCTCTCGACTCTGGTTCGACAATGAGCAGTTCTTC
CSATSRLWFDNEQFF
>TRBJ1-3|TRBV12-3/TRBV12-4|.|few
TGTGCCAGCAGTTTCTGGGCGGGGCTAGGAAACACCATATATTTT
CASSFWAGLGNTIYF
>TRBJ2-3|TRBV28|.|.
TGTGCCTCCCGGGGTCGCCCTAGCACAGATACGCAGTATTTT
CASRGRPSTDTQYF
>TRBJ2-1|TRBV7-8|TRBD2|few
TGTGCCAGCAGCTTTCCTAGCGGGGGGACTTACAATGAGCAGTTCTTC
CASSFPSGGTYNEQFF
>TRBJ2-7|TRBV5-1|.|.
TGCGCCAGCAGCTTGCGGGTCTCCGACTACGAGCAGTACTTC
CASSLRVSDYEQYF
>TRBJ2-3|TRBV6-6|.|few
TGTGCCACAGCAGGGAGAGGGGAAGATACGCAGTATTTT
CATAGRGEDTQYF
>TRBJ2-3|TRBV7-9|TRBD1|.
TGTGCCAGCAGCTTAGTCGGACAGGGACCTACGGGGGATACGCAGTATTTT
CASSLVGQGPTGDTQYF
>TRBJ2-1|TRBV6-1|.|.
TGTGCCAGCAAACCTCCAGGCGGGTCTAGCTCCTACAATGAGCAGTTCTTC
CASKPPGGSSSYNEQFF
>TRBJ2-3|TRBV6-1|TRBD1|once
TGTGCCAGCAGTGAAGCCGGAGGGACAGGGGGGTATTTT
CASSEAGGTGGYF
>TRBJ1-2|TRBV11-1|TRBD1|few
TGTGCCAGCAGCTTAGGTCCGGGACAGGGGATATTGAACTATGGCTACACCTTC
CASSLGPGQGILNYGYTF
>TRBJ2-7|TRBV5-4|.|.
TGTGCCAGCGGCCCCGGGGGCGTCTACGAGCAGTACTTC
CASGPGGVYEQYF
>TRBJ1-1|TRBV28|.|.
TGTGCCAGCAGTTTTCTTCAGCTGAACACTGAAGCCTTCTTT
CASSFLQLNTEAFF
>TRBJ1-1|TRBV5-1|.|.
TGCGCCAGCAGCTTGTCGGGGGAAGGCACTGAAGCTTTCTTT
CASSLSGEGTEAFF
>TRBJ2-7|TRBV10-3|.|few
TGTGCCATCAGGGCCGAGGGCGAGCAGTACTTC
CAIRAEGEQYF
>TRBJ2-1|TRBV6-2/TRBV6-3|.|once
TGTGCCAGCGCTAACAGGGACACCCTCTCCATTTACAATGAGCAGTTCTTC
CASANRDTLSIYNEQFF
>TRBJ1-5|TRBV12-3/TRBV12-4|.|.
TGTGCCAGCAGTTCCGGAGGGGATAGCAATCAGCCCCAGCATTTT
CASSSGGDSNQPQHF
>TRBJ2-5|TRBV9|TRBD1|once
TGTGCCAGCAGCGTAGGGGGGACAGGGGTTTCGGAGACCCAGTACTTC
CASSVGGTGVSETQYF
>TRBJ2-7|TRBV2|.|few
TGTGCCAGCAGTGGTCTCATGTCCTACGAGCAGTACTTC
CASSGLMSYEQYF
>TRBJ2-7|TRBV6-5|.|.
TGTGCCAGCAGTTATCCGGGCAGGGGAGGCAACGAGCAGTACTTC
CASSYPGRGGNEQYF
>TRBJ2-4|TRBV30|.|.
TGTGCCTGGGCTCTAGCCAAAAACATTCAGTACTTC
CAWALAKNIQYF
>TRBJ2-3|TRBV11-2|TRBD2|many
TGTGCCAGCAGCTTAAGACTAGCGGGAGGAGGGATCACAGATACGCAGTATTTT
CASSLRLAGGGITDTQYF
>TRBJ2-1|TRBV27|TRBD2|.
TGTGCCAGCAGTAAAAATAGCGGGAGGGGAATTAGGGAGCAGTTCTTC
CASSKNSGRGIREQFF
>TRBJ1-2|TRBV6-2/TRBV6-3|.|few
TGTGCCAGCAGTACGACAGCCAGCTATGGCTACACCTTC
CASSTTASYGYTF
>TRBJ1-2|TRBV4-1|TRBD1|.
TGCGCCAGCAGCCAGGCCGAGGGGGCCTCCACCTATGGCTACACCTTC
CASSQAEGASTYGYTF
>TRBJ1-4|TRBV20-1|.|few
TGCAGTGCTAGAGAGGGGAGCGGGAATGAAAAACTGTTTTTT
CSAREGSGNEKLFF
>TRBJ2-3|TRBV20-1|.|.
TGCAGTGCTTCCCGACTGTATACGCAGTATTTT
CSASRLYTQYF
>TRBJ1-4|TRBV5-1|TRBD1|.
TGCGCCAGCAGCCTGGAGGGTCCAGGGGGTGAAAAACTGTTTTTT
CASSLEGPGGEKLFF
>TRBJ2-5|TRBV13|.|.
TGTGCCAGCAAGTCTAGCACTGCGGAGACCCAGTACTTC
CASKSSTAETQYF
>TRBJ2-1|TRBV29-1|.|many
TGCAGCGTTGATAGTCAGGGGTCCTACAATGAGCAGTTCTTC
CSVDSQGSYNEQFF